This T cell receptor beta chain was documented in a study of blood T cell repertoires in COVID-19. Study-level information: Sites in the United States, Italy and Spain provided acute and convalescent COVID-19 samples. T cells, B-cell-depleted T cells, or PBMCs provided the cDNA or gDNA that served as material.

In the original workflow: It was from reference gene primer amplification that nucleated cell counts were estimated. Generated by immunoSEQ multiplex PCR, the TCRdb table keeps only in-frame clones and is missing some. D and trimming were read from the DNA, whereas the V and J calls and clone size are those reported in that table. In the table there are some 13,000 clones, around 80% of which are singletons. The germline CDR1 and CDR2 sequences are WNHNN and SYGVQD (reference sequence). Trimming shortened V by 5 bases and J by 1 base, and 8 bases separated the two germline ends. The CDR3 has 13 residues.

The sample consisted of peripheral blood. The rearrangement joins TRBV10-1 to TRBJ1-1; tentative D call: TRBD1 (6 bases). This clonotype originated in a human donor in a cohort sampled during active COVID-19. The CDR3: CASSYRENTEAFF. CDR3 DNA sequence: TGCGCCAGCAGTTACAGGGAGAACACTGAAGCTTTCTTT.